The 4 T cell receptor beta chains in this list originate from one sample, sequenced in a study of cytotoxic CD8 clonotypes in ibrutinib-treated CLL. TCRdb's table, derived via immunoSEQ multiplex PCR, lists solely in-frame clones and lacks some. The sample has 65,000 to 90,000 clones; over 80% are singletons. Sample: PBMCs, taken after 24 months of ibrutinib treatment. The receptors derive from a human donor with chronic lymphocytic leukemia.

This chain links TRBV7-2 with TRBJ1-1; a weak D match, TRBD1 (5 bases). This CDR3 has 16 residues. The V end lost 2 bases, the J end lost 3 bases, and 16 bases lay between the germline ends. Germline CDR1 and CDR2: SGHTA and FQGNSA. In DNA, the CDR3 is TGTGCCAGCAGCTTATACTCCAGGAGGGGTCACACTGAAGCTTTCTTT. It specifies CASSLYSRRGHTEAFF. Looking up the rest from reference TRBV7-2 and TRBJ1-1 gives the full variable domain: GAGVSQSPSNKVTEKGKDVELRCDPISGHTALYWYRQSLGQGLEFLIYFQGNSAPDKSGLPSDRFSAERTGGSVSTLTIQRTQQEDSAVYLCASSLYSRRGHTEAFFGQGTRLTVV.

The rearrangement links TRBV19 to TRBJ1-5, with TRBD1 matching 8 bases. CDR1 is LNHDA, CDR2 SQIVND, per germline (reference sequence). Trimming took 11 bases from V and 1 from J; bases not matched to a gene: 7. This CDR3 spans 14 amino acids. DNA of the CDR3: TGTGCCGCACGGACAGGGAAAAGCAATCAGCCCCAGCATTTT. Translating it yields CAARTGKSNQPQHF.

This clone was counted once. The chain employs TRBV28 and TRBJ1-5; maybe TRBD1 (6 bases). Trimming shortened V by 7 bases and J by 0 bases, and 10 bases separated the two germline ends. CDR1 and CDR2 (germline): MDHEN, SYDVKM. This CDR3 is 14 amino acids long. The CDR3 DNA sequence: TGTGCCAGCAATCAAGGGGGTAGCAATCAGCCCCAGCATTTT. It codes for CASNQGGSNQPQHF.

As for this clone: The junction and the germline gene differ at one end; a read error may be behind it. CDR3 nucleotides: TGTACCAGCAGCCTGGCCATGAACACTGAAGCTTTCTTT. This translates into CTSSLAMNTEAFF. The gene calls are TRBV2 and TRBJ1-1; no definite D call. CDR3 size: 13 residues. Germline V CDR1 and CDR2: SNHLY, FYNNEI. The whole variable domain, remainder taken from reference TRBV2 and TRBJ1-1, is EPEVTQTPSHQVTQMGQEVILRCVPISNHLYFYWYRQILGQKVEFLVSFYNNEISEKSEIFDDQFSVERPDGSNFTLKIRSTKLEDSAMYFCTSSLAMNTEAFFGQGTRLTVV.